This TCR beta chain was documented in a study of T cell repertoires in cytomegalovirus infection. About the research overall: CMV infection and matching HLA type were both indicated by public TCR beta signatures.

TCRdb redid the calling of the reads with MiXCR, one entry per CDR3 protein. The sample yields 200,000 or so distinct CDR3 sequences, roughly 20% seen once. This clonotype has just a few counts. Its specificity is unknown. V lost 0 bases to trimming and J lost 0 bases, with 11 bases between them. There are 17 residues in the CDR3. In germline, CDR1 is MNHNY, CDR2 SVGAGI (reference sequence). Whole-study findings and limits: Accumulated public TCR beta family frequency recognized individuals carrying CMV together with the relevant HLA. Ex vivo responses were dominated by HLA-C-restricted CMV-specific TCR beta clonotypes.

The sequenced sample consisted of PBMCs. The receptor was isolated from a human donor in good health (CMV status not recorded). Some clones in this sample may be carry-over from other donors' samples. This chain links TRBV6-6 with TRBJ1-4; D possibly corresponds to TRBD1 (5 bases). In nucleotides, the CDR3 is TGTGCCAGCAGTTACTCGATAGGGGCAGCAACTAATGAAAAACTGTTTTTT. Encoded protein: CASSYSIGAATNEKLFF.